Presented here are 20 T cell receptor beta chains from one specimen sequenced in a study of T-cell reconstitution after alpha-beta-depleted transplantation in children. Unique molecular identifiers were incorporated when the TCRbeta library was constructed. TCRdb passed the PCR reads through MiXCR, listing each CDR3 protein once. The sample has 530,000 or so distinct CDR3 sequences, approximately 30% seen once. The sample in question was PBMCs, obtained before TCRalphabeta/CD19-depleted stem cell transplant. The receptors here all came from a boy younger than two with Wiskott-Aldrich syndrome, due to receive a stem cell transplant.

This clonotype was counted only a few times. V usage is TRBV5-1 and J usage is TRBJ2-1; D call uncertain. V lost 4 bases and J lost 6, with 20 bases in between. The length of the CDR3 is 16 residues. The V gene's germline CDR1 is SGHRS and CDR2 YFSETQ. The CDR3: CASSLMTSGRSNEQFF. In DNA form, the CDR3 reads TGCGCCAGCAGCCTCATGACGAGTGGTCGTTCCAATGAGCAGTTCTTC. The variable domain in full, with the rest retrieved from reference TRBV5-1 and TRBJ2-1, is KAGVTQTPRYLIKTRGQQVTLSCSPISGHRSVSWYQQTPGQGLQFLFEYFSETQRNKGNFPGRFSGRQFSNSRSEMNVSTLELGDSALYLCASSLMTSGRSNEQFFGPGTRLTVL.

The sample holds a few counts of this clonotype. The missing conserved phenylalanine or tryptophan at the end of this CDR3 makes a read error likely. The CDR3 bases are TGCGCCAGCAGCTCACTAGCGGGAGCCACTAACAATGAGCAGTTCTCC. Translated, it gives CASSSLAGATNNEQFS. The genes are TRBV5-1 and TRBJ2-1, with 11 bases matching TRBD2. CDR3 length: 16 residues. Germline V gene data show CDR1 as SGHRS and CDR2 as YFSETQ. The trim removed 3 bases at V and 5 bases at J, leaving 7 bases unmatched.

The table lists this clonotype with a few counts. The CDR3 is CASSQAELGVGGKLFF. In DNA form, the CDR3 reads TGCGCCAGCAGCCAAGCCGAACTTGGGGTCGGTGGAAAACTGTTTTTT. V and J are TRBV4-1 and TRBJ1-4; no definite D call. Trimming pared 1 base from V and 10 bases from J, leaving 19 bases between. The CDR3 length is 16 residues. The germline gives CDR1 MGHRA, CDR2 YSYEKL.

V is TRBV28 and J is TRBJ2-4; 9 bases are shared with TRBD1. There are 16 residues in the CDR3. Germline loops: CDR1 MDHEN, CDR2 SYDVKM. Trimming at V came to 7 bases and at J to 2 bases, leaving 9 bases not matched to a gene. CDR3 sequence reads: CASNPGQGRSKNIQYF. CDR3 nucleotides: TGTGCCAGCAATCCGGGACAGGGTCGATCCAAAAACATTCAGTACTTC.

This clonotype was seen only a few times. The V gene is TRBV5-6, the J gene TRBJ2-1; 15 bases align to TRBD2. The CDR3 covers 13 residues. Trimming removed 3 bases from V and 13 bases from J; junction bases left unmatched: 2. The germline V gene has CDR1 SGHDT and CDR2 YYEEEE. DNA for the CDR3: TGTGCCAGCAGCTGGACTAGCGGGAGGGCCCAGTTCTTC. Protein sequence: CASSWTSGRAQFF.

This clonotype has more than one count but fewer than ten. The CDR3 sequence is CITSGSAGETQYF. In nucleotides, the CDR3 is TGCATCACTAGCGGGAGCGCGGGGGAGACCCAGTACTTC. The chain employs TRBV29-1 and TRBJ2-5; 11 bases line up with TRBD2. The germline V gene has CDR1 SQVTM and CDR2 ANQGSEA. The CDR3 totals 13 residues. Supplemented by reference TRBV29-1 and TRBJ2-5, the full variable domain reads SAVISQKPSRDICQRGTSLTIQCQVDSQVTMMFWYRQQPGQSLTLIATANQGSEATYESGFVIDKFPISRPNLTFSTLTVSNMSPEDSSIYLCITSGSAGETQYFGPGTRLLVL.

The table lists this clonotype with a few counts. The genes are TRBV5-1 and TRBJ2-2, with 8 bases aligning to TRBD1. CDR1 and CDR2 (germline): SGHRS, YFSETQ. The junction had 8 bases not matched to a gene; V was cut back by 1 base and J by 6 bases. There are 16 residues in the CDR3. The DNA of the CDR3 is TGCGCCAGCAGCTTGTCCGGGACAGGTTTTTCCGGGGAGCTGTTTTTT. Residues: CASSLSGTGFSGELFF.

Here the CDR3 reads CAISGSRAAGETQYF. CDR3 in DNA: TGTGCCATCAGCGGAAGTAGGGCAGCCGGAGAGACCCAGTACTTC. V usage is TRBV10-3 and J usage is TRBJ2-5, with D hard to call. The CDR3 extends over 15 amino acids. CDR1 is ENHRY, CDR2 SYGVKD, per germline. Trimming left V 6 bases short and J 4 bases short, with 18 bases between.

CDR3: CASSLNWKSGYEQYF. The CDR3 DNA reads as TGTGCCAGCAGCTTAAATTGGAAATCAGGGTACGAGCAGTACTTC. The rearrangement joins TRBV7-2 to TRBJ2-7, with D perhaps matching TRBD1 (5 bases). The germline V gene encodes CDR1 SGHTA and CDR2 FQGNSA. This CDR3 has 15 amino acids. V lost 2 bases and J lost 4, with 15 bases in between.

This clonotype was seen more than once but under ten times. The chain is built from TRBV12-3 or TRBV12-4 and TRBJ2-7, with TRBD1 identical over 11 bases. This CDR3 comprises 15 residues. Trimming at V came to 6 bases and at J to 6 bases, leaving 10 bases not matched to a gene. CDR3 nucleotides: TGTGCCAGCAGGCAGGCCGGGACAGGGGGATCCGAGCAGTACTTC. This sequence encodes CASRQAGTGGSEQYF.

The rearrangement joins TRBV5-1 to TRBJ2-1, with a weak D call TRBD1 (5 bases). The V end lost 4 bases, the J end lost 9 bases, and 14 bases lay between the germline ends. Germline CDR1 and CDR2: SGHRS and YFSETQ. The CDR3 runs 13 residues. The CDR3 sequence is CASSLARGAEQFF. CDR3 in DNA: TGCGCCAGCAGCCTTGCAAGGGGTGCTGAGCAGTTCTTC.

The chain is built from TRBV7-2 and TRBJ1-4; TRBD1 matches 7 bases. Trimming took 3 bases from V and 10 from J; bases not matched to a gene: 5. CDR3 length: 13 residues. Germline V lookup: CDR1 SGHTA, CDR2 FQGNSA. Written as DNA, the CDR3 is TGTGCCAGCAGCTTTGACAGGGAGGCAAAACTGTTTTTT. It translates to CASSFDREAKLFF.

The rearrangement links TRBV5-1 to TRBJ2-5; 8 bases are a match to TRBD1. Germline assignment: CDR1 SGHRS and CDR2 YFSETQ. V lost 4 bases and J lost 6; bases outside the gene matches: 11. The CDR3 runs 15 residues. CDR3 sequence reads: CASSLLSGGGQTQYF. Here the CDR3 DNA reads TGCGCCAGCAGCCTACTTTCAGGGGGCGGTCAGACCCAGTACTTC.

This clonotype was seen more than once but under ten times. V and J are TRBV20-1 and TRBJ1-2; D uncertain. Between the trimmed V and J ends, which lost 5 bases and 2 bases, there was a span of 18 bases. CDR1 DFQATT and CDR2 SNEGSKA come from the germline V gene (reference sequence). This CDR3 has 15 residues. CDR3 protein: CSASIPGLQNYGYTF. The CDR3 nucleotides are TGCAGTGCTTCCATACCGGGTCTCCAAAACTATGGCTACACCTTC.

The chain has TRBV11-3 and TRBJ2-1, with 10 positions matching TRBD2. Germline-derived CDR1 and CDR2 are SGHNT and YENEEA. J gave up 7 bases and V 5 bases, and 8 bases lay outside the gene matches. The CDR3 is made up of 15 amino acids. CDR3 bases: TGTGCCAGCAGCACCAGCGGGAGGGGTATAAATGAGCAGTTCTTC. Its protein product is CASSTSGRGINEQFF.

V usage is TRBV6-4 and J usage is TRBJ2-1; possible D gene TRBD1, 6 bases. Germline CDR1 and CDR2: MRHNA and SNTAGT. Trimming took off 6 bases at V and 8 bases at J, with 14 bases between the two ends. CDR3 length: 13 residues. In nucleotides, the CDR3 is TGTGCCAGCAGCGGACAGTGGGGCGATGAGCAGTTCTTC. It encodes CASSGQWGDEQFF.

The chain employs TRBV20-1 and TRBJ2-3, with a tentative D call TRBD2 (5 bases). CDR3 length: 15 amino acids. From germline, CDR1 is DFQATT and CDR2 SNEGSKA (reference sequence). The V and J ends lost 1 base and 1 base respectively, with 12 bases between them. CDR3 DNA: TGCAGTGCTAGAGTGGTGGGAGAGGGCACAGATACGCAGTATTTT. It yields the protein CSARVVGEGTDTQYF.

The chain uses TRBV5-1 and TRBJ2-7, with 8 bases fitting TRBD2. CDR1 is SGHRS, CDR2 YFSETQ, per germline. CDR3 length equals 14 residues. J lost 6 bases, V lost 3 bases, and 8 bases had no gene match. The CDR3 region has the DNA TGCGCCAGCAGCTGGGATAGCGGGGCCACCGAGCAGTACTTC. Protein: CASSWDSGATEQYF. The full variable domain, completed using reference TRBV5-1 and TRBJ2-7, is KAGVTQTPRYLIKTRGQQVTLSCSPISGHRSVSWYQQTPGQGLQFLFEYFSETQRNKGNFPGRFSGRQFSNSRSEMNVSTLELGDSALYLCASSWDSGATEQYFGPGTRLTVT.

The CDR3 spells CSVVRTGTGELFF. The CDR3 DNA reads TGCAGCGTTGTCCGCACCGGGACCGGGGAGCTGTTTTTT. The V and J genes are TRBV29-1 and TRBJ2-2; no reliable D call. This CDR3 contains 13 residues. Germline CDR1 is SQVTM and CDR2 is ANQGSEA. V was trimmed by 4 bases and J by 5 bases, leaving 11 bases between them.

The chain has TRBV5-1 and TRBJ1-3, with D possibly being TRBD1 (5 bases). Germline V gene lookup returns CDR1 SGHRS and CDR2 YFSETQ. Between the trimmed V and J ends, which lost 0 bases and 0 bases, there was a span of 10 bases. This CDR3 contains 16 residues. CDR3 loop: CASSLGQISSGNTIYF. The CDR3 DNA reads as TGCGCCAGCAGCTTGGGACAGATCAGCTCTGGAAACACCATATATTTT.